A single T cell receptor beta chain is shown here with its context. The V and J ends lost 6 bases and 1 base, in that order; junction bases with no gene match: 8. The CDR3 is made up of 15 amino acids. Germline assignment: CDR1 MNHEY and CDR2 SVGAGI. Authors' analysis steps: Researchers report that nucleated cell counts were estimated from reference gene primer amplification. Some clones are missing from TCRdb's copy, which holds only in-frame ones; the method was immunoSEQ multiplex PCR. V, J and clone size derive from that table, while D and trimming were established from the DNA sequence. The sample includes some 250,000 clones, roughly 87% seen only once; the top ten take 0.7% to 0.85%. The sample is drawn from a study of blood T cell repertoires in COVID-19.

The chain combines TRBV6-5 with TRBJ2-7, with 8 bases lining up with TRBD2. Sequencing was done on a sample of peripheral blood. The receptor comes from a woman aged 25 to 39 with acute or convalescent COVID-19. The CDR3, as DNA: TGTGCCAGCAGCGCAGTAGCGGGATCGTCCTACGAGCAGTACTTC. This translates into CASSAVAGSSYEQYF.